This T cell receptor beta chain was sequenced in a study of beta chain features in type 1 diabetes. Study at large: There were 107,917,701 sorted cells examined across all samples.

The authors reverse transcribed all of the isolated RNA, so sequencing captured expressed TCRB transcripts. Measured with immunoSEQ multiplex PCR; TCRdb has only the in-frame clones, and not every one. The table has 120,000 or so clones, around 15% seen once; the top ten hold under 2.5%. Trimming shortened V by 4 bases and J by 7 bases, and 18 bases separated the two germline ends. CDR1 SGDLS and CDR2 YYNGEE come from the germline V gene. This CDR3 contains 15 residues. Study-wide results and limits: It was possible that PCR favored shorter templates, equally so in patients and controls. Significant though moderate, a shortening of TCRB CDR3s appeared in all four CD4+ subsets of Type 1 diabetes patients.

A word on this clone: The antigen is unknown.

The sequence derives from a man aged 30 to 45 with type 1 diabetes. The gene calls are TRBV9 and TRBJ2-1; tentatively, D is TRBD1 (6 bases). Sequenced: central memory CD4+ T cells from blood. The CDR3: CASSPPGVAQNEQFF. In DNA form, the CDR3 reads TGTGCCAGCAGCCCCCCAGGGGTAGCCCAGAATGAGCAGTTCTTC.